Presented here are 18 T cell receptor beta chains from one specimen sequenced in a study of beta chain features in type 1 diabetes. Of the isolated RNA, all was reverse transcribed, and so the sequenced material was expressed TCRB transcripts. Assay used: immunoSEQ multiplex PCR; TCRdb lists only in-frame clones, some missing. The data show 350,000 to 450,000 clones, more than 11% seen once. The sample taken for sequencing was naive CD4+ T cells from blood. The receptors shown here come from a man younger than 40 in good health.

The chain employs TRBV18 and TRBJ1-1; weak D call: TRBD1 (6 bases). This CDR3 is built from 14 residues. Germline V gene lookup returns CDR1 KGHSH and CDR2 LQKENI. Between the trimmed V and J ends, which lost 6 bases and 1 base, there was a span of 12 bases. CDR3 nucleotide sequence: TGTGCCAGCTCGTCGACAGGTTCGAACACTGAAGCTTTCTTT. Residues: CASSSTGSNTEAFF.

This chain uses TRBV6-4 with TRBJ2-7; D gene unclear. The CDR3 runs to 12 residues. The germline V and J ends were trimmed by 8 bases and 1 base, with 9 bases remaining between them. From germline, CDR1 is MRHNA and CDR2 SNTAGT. CDR3 DNA sequence: TGTGCCAGCGTACAGACATCCTACGAGCAGTACTTC. Residues: CASVQTSYEQYF.

This chain links TRBV15 with TRBJ2-3; D might be TRBD2 (6 bases). V lost 1 base, J lost 0 bases, and 17 bases lay in between. CDR3 length: 18 residues. Germline V gives CDR1 LNHNV, CDR2 YYDKDF (reference sequence). CDR3 residues: CATSRVAGTYPSTDTQYF. Written as DNA, the CDR3 is TGTGCCACCAGCAGAGTTGCGGGAACCTACCCTAGCACAGATACGCAGTATTTT.

The chain uses TRBV7-2 and TRBJ2-3; 16 nucleotides match TRBD2. The trim removed 6 bases at V and 0 bases at J, leaving 6 bases unmatched. CDR1 is SGHTA and CDR2 is FQGNSA in the germline V gene. The CDR3 is made up of 18 amino acids. CDR3 in amino acids: CASSRLGLAGGSTDTQYF. DNA for the CDR3: TGTGCCAGCAGTCGCCTGGGACTAGCGGGGGGGAGCACAGATACGCAGTATTTT. Full variable domain (missing parts from reference TRBV7-2 and TRBJ2-3): GAGVSQSPSNKVTEKGKDVELRCDPISGHTALYWYRQSLGQGLEFLIYFQGNSAPDKSGLPSDRFSAERTGGSVSTLTIQRTQQEDSAVYLCASSRLGLAGGSTDTQYFGPGTRLTVL.

The V gene is TRBV4-3, the J gene TRBJ2-3; 9 nucleotides align to TRBD2. V shed 1 base and J 10 bases; nucleotides not matched to a gene: 12. CDR3 length: 16 residues. Germline V gives CDR1 LGHNA, CDR2 YSLEER. The CDR3 protein is CASSQGQRGAPAAQYF. The CDR3 coding sequence is TGCGCCAGCAGCCAAGGGCAGCGGGGGGCTCCTGCGGCGCAGTATTTT.

This clone was detected only a few times. The chain employs TRBV10-3 and TRBJ2-7; no firm D call. V gave up 2 bases and J gave up 6 bases, with 5 bases separating them. Germline values: CDR1 ENHRY, CDR2 SYGVKD. The CDR3 is made up of 11 amino acids. The CDR3 nucleotides are TGTGCCATCAGTGAGACGGGCGAGCAGTACGTC. This gives the protein CAISETGEQYV.

In its sample, this clone was seen a few times. The gene calls are TRBV20-1 and TRBJ2-3, with 7 bases identical to TRBD2. This CDR3 is 11 amino acids long. Germline CDR1 DFQATT, CDR2 SNEGSKA (reference sequence). The ends lost 8 bases at V and 3 bases at J; junction bases unmatched: 2. DNA for the CDR3: TGCAGTAGCGGGAAGACAGATACGCAGTATTTT. Translating it yields CSSGKTDTQYF.

There are a few counts of this clone. The chain uses TRBV5-6 and TRBJ2-3, with 9 positions matching TRBD2. The CDR3 is 15 residues long. V shed 4 bases, J shed 2 bases, and the junction held 5 bases outside the gene matches. Germline lookup yields CDR1 SGHDT and CDR2 YYEEEE. The CDR3 spells CASSPLAGPTDTQYF. CDR3 in DNA: TGTGCCAGCAGCCCGCTAGCGGGACCCACAGATACGCAGTATTTT.

This clone appeared a few times. V usage is TRBV19 and J usage is TRBJ2-7, with D possibly matching TRBD2 (5 bases). Trimming stripped 3 bases from V and 2 bases from J, with 14 bases between. This CDR3 contains 15 residues. CDR1 is LNHDA, CDR2 SQIVND, per germline (reference sequence). This CDR3 reads CASSIILDFTYEQYF. In DNA, the CDR3 is TGTGCCAGTAGTATTATCCTGGACTTCACCTACGAGCAGTACTTC.

This clone has a count of ten or more. CDR3 protein: CASSGSSYNEQFF. The CDR3 DNA sequence: TGTGCCAGCAGCGGGAGTTCCTACAATGAGCAGTTCTTC. V usage is TRBV7-9 and J usage is TRBJ2-1; D possibly corresponds to TRBD2 (5 bases). The CDR3 has 13 residues. Trimming stripped 5 bases from V and 1 base from J, with 6 bases between. The germline V gene has CDR1 SEHNR and CDR2 FQNEAQ (reference sequence).

The chain links TRBV18 to TRBJ1-2; possibly TRBD1 for D (5 bases). The V end lost 8 bases, the J end lost 1 base, and 11 bases lay between the germline ends. Germline V gene sequence: CDR1 KGHSH, CDR2 LQKENI. The CDR3 extends over 13 amino acids. CDR3 loop: CASADGGNYGYTF. DNA for the CDR3: TGTGCCAGCGCAGACGGGGGTAACTATGGCTACACCTTC.

This chain joins TRBV4-3 and TRBJ2-7; a weak D match, TRBD1 (6 bases). The V end was cut by 4 bases, the J end by 6 bases, with 22 bases between. CDR3 length: 16 amino acids. Per germline, CDR1 LGHNA and CDR2 YSLEER. The CDR3 sequence is CASSPRRGFSSVEQYV. The CDR3, as DNA: TGCGCCAGCAGCCCGCGCAGGGGTTTCTCGTCGGTCGAGCAGTACGTC.

The gene calls are TRBV6-1 and TRBJ2-3; weak D call: TRBD1 (6 bases). Germline V gives CDR1 MNHNS, CDR2 SASEGT. The ends were cut back, 6 bases at V and 0 bases at J, with 10 bases in the middle. The CDR3 covers 14 residues. The CDR3 DNA reads TGTGCCAGCAGGACAGGCTCTAGCACAGATACGCAGTATTTT. Encoded protein: CASRTGSSTDTQYF.

The gene calls are TRBV5-6 and TRBJ1-2; D perhaps matches TRBD1 (5 bases). CDR1 and CDR2 (germline): SGHDT, YYEEEE. V lost 3 bases and J lost 0, with 12 bases in between. The CDR3 is 15 residues long. CDR3 sequence: CASSSWGPPNYGYTF. As DNA, the CDR3 is TGTGCCAGCAGCTCATGGGGACCGCCTAACTATGGCTACACCTTC.

Comment on this clone: Other nucleotide sequences from this sample produce the same CDR3. The chain employs TRBV7-9 and TRBJ1-2; D is possibly TRBD1 (5 bases). Germline CDR1 and CDR2: SEHNR and FQNEAQ (reference sequence). CDR3 length: 13 residues. Trimming pared 2 bases from V and 1 base from J, leaving 5 bases between. The CDR3 is CASSLQGNYGYTF. In nucleotides, the CDR3 is TGTGCCAGCAGCTTACAGGGTAACTATGGCTACACCTTC.

Only a few counts were recorded for this clone. The chain joins TRBV30 to TRBJ2-7, with D uncertain. Trimming cost V 0 bases and J 6 bases, with 9 bases left between them. This CDR3 is built from 12 residues. Germline CDR1 is GTSNPN and CDR2 is SVGIG (reference sequence). This chain's CDR3 is CAWSVGSLEQYV. Here the CDR3 DNA reads TGTGCCTGGAGTGTCGGCAGTCTCGAGCAGTACGTC.

The sample holds a few counts of this clone. V usage is TRBV18 and J usage is TRBJ2-1; D gene ambiguous. V was cut by 3 bases and J by 2 bases, with 5 bases left in between. The CDR3 is 13 amino acids. The germline gives CDR1 KGHSH, CDR2 LQKENI. The CDR3 is CASSPNPYNEQFF. CDR3 sequence (DNA): TGTGCCAGCTCACCCAACCCCTACAATGAGCAGTTCTTC.

This clone was detected a few times. This chain joins TRBV9 and TRBJ2-2, with 8 bases that match TRBD1. Germline CDR1 is SGDLS and CDR2 is YYNGEE. The CDR3 consists of 16 residues. V trimming: 0 bases; J trimming: 7 bases; junction bases outside the gene matches: 8. CDR3 region: CASSVAPQGASGELFF. The CDR3 region has the DNA TGTGCCAGCAGCGTAGCTCCCCAGGGGGCTAGCGGGGAGCTGTTTTTT. The whole variable domain, filled in from reference TRBV9 and TRBJ2-2, reads DSGVTQTPKHLITATGQRVTLRCSPRSGDLSVYWYQQSLDQGLQFLIQYYNGEERAKGNILERFSAQQFPDLHSELNLSSLELGDSALYFCASSVAPQGASGELFFGEGSRLTVL.